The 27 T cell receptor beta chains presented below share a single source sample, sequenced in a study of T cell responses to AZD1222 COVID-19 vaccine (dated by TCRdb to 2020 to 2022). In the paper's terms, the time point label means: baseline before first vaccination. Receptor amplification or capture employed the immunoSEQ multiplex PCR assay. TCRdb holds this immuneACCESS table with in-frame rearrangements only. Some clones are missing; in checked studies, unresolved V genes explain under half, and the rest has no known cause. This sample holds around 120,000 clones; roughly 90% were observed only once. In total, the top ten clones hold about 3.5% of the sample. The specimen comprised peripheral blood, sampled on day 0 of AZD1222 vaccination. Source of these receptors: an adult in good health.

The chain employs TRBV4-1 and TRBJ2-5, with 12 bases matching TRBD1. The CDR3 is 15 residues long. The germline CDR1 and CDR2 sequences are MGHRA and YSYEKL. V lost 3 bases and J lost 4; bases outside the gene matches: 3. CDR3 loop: CASSQPGQGAETQYF. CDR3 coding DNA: TGCGCCAGCAGCCAGCCGGGACAGGGGGCAGAGACCCAGTACTTC.

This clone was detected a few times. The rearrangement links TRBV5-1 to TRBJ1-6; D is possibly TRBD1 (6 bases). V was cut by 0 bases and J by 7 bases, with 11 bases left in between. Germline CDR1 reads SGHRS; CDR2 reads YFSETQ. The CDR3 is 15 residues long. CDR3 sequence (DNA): TGCGCCAGCAGCTTGGACAGGGTTAAAAATTCACCCCTCCACTTT. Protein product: CASSLDRVKNSPLHF.

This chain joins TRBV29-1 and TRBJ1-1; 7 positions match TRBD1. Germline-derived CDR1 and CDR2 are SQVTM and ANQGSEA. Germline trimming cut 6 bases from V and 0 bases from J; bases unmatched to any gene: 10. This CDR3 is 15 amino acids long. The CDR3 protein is CSVHRGAAVNTEAFF. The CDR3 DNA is TGCAGCGTGCACAGGGGTGCGGCGGTGAACACTGAAGCTTTCTTT. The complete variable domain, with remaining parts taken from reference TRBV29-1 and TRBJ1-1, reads SAVISQKPSRDICQRGTSLTIQCQVDSQVTMMFWYRQQPGQSLTLIATANQGSEATYESGFVIDKFPISRPNLTFSTLTVSNMSPEDSSIYLCSVHRGAAVNTEAFFGQGTRLTVV.

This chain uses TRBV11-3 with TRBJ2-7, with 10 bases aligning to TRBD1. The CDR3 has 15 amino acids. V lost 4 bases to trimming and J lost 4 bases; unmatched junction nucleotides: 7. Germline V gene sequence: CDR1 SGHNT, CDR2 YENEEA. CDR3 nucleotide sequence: TGTGCCAGCAGCTACGGACAGGGGGGAATGTACGAGCAGTACTTC. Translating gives CASSYGQGGMYEQYF.

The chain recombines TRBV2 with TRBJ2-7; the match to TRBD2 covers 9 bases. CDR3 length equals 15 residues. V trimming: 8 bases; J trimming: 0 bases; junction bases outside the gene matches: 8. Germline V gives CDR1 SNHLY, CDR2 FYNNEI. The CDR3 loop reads CASQLREGYSYEQYF. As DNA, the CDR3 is TGTGCCAGCCAGTTGCGGGAGGGGTACTCCTACGAGCAGTACTTC.

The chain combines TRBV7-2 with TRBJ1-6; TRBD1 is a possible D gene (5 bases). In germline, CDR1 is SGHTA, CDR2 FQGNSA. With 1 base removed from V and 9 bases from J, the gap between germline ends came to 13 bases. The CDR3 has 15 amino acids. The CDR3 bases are TGTGCCAGCAGCTTAGACGGCAGGGCGAGTTCACCCCTCCACTTT. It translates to CASSLDGRASSPLHF.

CDR3 DNA sequence: TGTGCCAGCAGCCCGTTTACGACAGGGGGCGACTATGGCTACACCTTC. Its protein product is CASSPFTTGGDYGYTF. V gene TRBV9 combines with J gene TRBJ1-2; TRBD1 matches 10 bases. Trimming cost V 4 bases and J 3 bases; bases outside gene matches: 9. The CDR3 spans 16 residues. Germline loops: CDR1 SGDLS, CDR2 YYNGEE.

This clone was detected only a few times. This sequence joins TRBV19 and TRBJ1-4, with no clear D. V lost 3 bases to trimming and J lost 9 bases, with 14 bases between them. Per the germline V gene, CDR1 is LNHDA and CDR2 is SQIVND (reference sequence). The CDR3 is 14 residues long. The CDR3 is CASSIPARFKKLFF. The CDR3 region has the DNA TGTGCCAGTAGTATCCCAGCTCGCTTTAAAAAACTGTTTTTT.

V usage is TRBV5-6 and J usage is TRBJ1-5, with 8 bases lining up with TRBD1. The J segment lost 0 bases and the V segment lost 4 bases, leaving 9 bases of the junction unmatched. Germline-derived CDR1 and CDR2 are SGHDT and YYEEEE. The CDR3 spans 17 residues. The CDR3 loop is CASSKTGGEYSNQPQHF. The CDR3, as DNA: TGTGCCAGCAGCAAAACAGGGGGTGAATATAGCAATCAGCCCCAGCATTTT.

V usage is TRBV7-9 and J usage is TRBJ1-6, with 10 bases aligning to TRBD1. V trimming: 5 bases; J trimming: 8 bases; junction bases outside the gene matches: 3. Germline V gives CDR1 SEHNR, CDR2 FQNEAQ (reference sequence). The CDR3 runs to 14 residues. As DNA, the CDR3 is TGTGCCAGCAGCCCCGGACAGGGGGATTCACCCCTCCACTTT. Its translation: CASSPGQGDSPLHF.

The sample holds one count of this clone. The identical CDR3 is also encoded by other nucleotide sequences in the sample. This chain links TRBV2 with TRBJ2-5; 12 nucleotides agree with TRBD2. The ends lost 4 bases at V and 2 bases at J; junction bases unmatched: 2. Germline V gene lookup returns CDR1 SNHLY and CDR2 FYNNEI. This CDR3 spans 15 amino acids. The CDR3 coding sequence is TGTGCCAGCAGTGGACTAGCGGGGGCGCAAGAGACCCAGTACTTC. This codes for CASSGLAGAQETQYF.

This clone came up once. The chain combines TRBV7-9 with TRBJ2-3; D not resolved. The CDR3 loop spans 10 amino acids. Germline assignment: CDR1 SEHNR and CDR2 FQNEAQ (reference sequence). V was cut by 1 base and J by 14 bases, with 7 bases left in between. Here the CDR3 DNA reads TGTGCCAGCAGCTTAGAGAGGCCGTATTTT. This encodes CASSLERPYF.

The CDR3 DNA follows: TGTGCCAGCTCACCAACTCTAGCCAAAAACATTCAGTACTTC. Amino acid sequence: CASSPTLAKNIQYF. The chain has TRBV18 and TRBJ2-4; D remains ambiguous. The CDR3 extends over 14 amino acids. Trimming pared 2 bases from V and 0 bases from J, leaving 5 bases between. Per germline, CDR1 KGHSH and CDR2 LQKENI.

The CDR3 region is CASRQGTATNEKLFF. The CDR3 DNA sequence: TGTGCCAGTAGGCAGGGGACTGCAACTAATGAAAAACTGTTTTTT. This chain links TRBV19 with TRBJ1-4; a possible D gene is TRBD1 (6 bases). The CDR3 contains 15 residues. V lost 6 bases and J 0 bases, leaving 11 bases between the germline ends. Germline V gene data show CDR1 as LNHDA and CDR2 as SQIVND (reference sequence).

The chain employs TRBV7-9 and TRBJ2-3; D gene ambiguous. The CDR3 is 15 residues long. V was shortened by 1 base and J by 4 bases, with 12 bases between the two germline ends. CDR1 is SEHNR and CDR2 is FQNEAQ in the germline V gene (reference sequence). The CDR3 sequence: CASSLERGAADTQYF. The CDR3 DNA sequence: TGTGCCAGCAGCTTAGAGCGAGGAGCCGCAGATACGCAGTATTTT.

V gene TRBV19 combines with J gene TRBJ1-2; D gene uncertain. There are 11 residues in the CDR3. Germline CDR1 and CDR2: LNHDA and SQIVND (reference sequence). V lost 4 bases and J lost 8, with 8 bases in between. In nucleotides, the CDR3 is TGTGCCAGTAGTACGGTGAGAGGCTACACCTTC. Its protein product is CASSTVRGYTF. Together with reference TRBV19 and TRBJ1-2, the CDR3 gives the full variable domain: DGGITQSPKYLFRKEGQNVTLSCEQNLNHDAMYWYRQDPGQGLRLIYYSQIVNDFQKGDIAEGYSVSREKKESFPLTVTSAQKNPTAFYLCASSTVRGYTFGSGTRLTVV.

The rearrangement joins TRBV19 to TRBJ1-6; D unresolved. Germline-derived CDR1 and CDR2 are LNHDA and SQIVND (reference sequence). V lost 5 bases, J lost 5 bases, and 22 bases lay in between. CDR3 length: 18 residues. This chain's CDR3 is CASSVKGTRYSNNSPLHF. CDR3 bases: TGTGCCAGTAGTGTAAAGGGAACACGGTACTCGAATAATTCACCCCTCCACTTT. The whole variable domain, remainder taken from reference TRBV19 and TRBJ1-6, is DGGITQSPKYLFRKEGQNVTLSCEQNLNHDAMYWYRQDPGQGLRLIYYSQIVNDFQKGDIAEGYSVSREKKESFPLTVTSAQKNPTAFYLCASSVKGTRYSNNSPLHFGNGTRLTVT.

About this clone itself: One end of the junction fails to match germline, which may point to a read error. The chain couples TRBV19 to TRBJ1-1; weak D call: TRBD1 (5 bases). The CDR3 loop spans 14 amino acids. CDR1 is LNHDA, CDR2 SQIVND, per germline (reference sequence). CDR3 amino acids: CASSIDGTGTAFGF. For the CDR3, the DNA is TGTGCCAGTAGTATAGACGGAACCGGGACCGCGTTCGGGTTT. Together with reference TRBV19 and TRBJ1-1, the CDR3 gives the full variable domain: DGGITQSPKYLFRKEGQNVTLSCEQNLNHDAMYWYRQDPGQGLRLIYYSQIVNDFQKGDIAEGYSVSREKKESFPLTVTSAQKNPTAFYLCASSIDGTGTAFGFGQGTRLTVV.

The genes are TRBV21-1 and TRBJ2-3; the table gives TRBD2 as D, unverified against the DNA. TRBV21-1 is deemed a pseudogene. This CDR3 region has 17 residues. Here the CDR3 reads CASSKVPRSHTTDTQYF. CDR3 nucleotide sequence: TGTGCCAGCAGCAAAGTCCCTAGGTCGCATACCACAGATACGCAGTATTTT.

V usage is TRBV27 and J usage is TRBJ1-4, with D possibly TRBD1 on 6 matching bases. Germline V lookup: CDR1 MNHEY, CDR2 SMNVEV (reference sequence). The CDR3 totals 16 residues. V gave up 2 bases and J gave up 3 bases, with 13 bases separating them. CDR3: CASSLSPTGSNEKLFF. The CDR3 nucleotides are TGTGCCAGCAGTTTAAGCCCCACAGGGTCTAATGAAAAACTGTTTTTT.

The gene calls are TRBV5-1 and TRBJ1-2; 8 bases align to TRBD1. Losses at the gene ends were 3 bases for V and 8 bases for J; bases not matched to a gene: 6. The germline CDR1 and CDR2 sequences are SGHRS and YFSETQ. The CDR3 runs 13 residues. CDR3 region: CASSSLTGEGYTF. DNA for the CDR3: TGCGCCAGCAGCTCCTTGACAGGGGAAGGCTACACCTTC.

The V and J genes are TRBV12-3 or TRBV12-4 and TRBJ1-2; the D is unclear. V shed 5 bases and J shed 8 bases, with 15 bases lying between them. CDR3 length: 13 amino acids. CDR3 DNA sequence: TGTGCCAGCAGTCCCCTCCGGCCAGGAGGCTACACCTTC. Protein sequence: CASSPLRPGGYTF.

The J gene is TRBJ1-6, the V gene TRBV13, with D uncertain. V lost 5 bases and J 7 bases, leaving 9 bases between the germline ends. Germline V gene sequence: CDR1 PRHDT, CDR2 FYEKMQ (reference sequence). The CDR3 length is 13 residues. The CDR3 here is CASSRLGNSPLHF. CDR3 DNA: TGTGCCAGCAGCCGGCTGGGAAATTCACCCCTCCACTTT. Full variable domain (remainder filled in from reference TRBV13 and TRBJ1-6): AAGVIQSPRHLIKEKRETATLKCYPIPRHDTVYWYQQGPGQDPQFLISFYEKMQSDKGSIPDRFSAQQFSDYHSELNMSSLELGDSALYFCASSRLGNSPLHFGNGTRLTVT.

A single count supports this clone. CDR3 in amino acids: CASSREGQGDEQYF. In nucleotides, the CDR3 is TGTGCCAGCTCACGGGAGGGACAGGGTGACGAGCAGTACTTC. The chain uses TRBV18 and TRBJ2-7; 9 bases match TRBD1. The CDR3 contains 14 residues. The germline V gene encodes CDR1 KGHSH and CDR2 LQKENI. Trimming took 4 bases from V and 5 from J; bases not matched to a gene: 6.

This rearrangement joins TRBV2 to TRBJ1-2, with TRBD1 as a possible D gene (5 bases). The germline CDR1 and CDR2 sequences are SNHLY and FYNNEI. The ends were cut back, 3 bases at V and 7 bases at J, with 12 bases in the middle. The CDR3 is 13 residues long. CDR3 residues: CASSDLGTFGYTF. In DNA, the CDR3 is TGTGCCAGCAGTGACCTTGGGACCTTTGGCTACACCTTC.

The CDR3 is CASSQDAGYYGYTF. In nucleotides, the CDR3 is TGCGCCAGCAGCCAAGATGCGGGGTACTATGGCTACACCTTC. The chain uses TRBV4-3 and TRBJ1-2; D is undetermined. Germline V gene sequence: CDR1 LGHNA, CDR2 YSLEER. CDR3 length: 14 residues. The germline V and J ends were trimmed by 0 bases and 3 bases, with 8 bases remaining between them.

The CDR3 is CASGAVPGNTIYF. The CDR3 DNA sequence: TGTGCCAGCGGTGCAGTACCTGGAAACACCATATATTTT. V and J are TRBV12-3 or TRBV12-4 and TRBJ1-3; D remains ambiguous. Trimming cost V 8 bases and J 2 bases, with 10 bases left between them. The CDR3 is 13 amino acids.